Shown below are 25 T cell receptor beta chains from a single sample sequenced in a study of T-cell reconstitution after alpha-beta-depleted transplantation in children. During its preparation, the TCRbeta library received unique molecular identifiers. TCRdb re-analysed the PCR reads in MiXCR, keeping a single row per CDR3 protein. The profile shows 450,000 to 600,000 distinct CDR3 sequences, over 9.5% of them singletons. The sample consisted of PBMCs, taken before TCRalphabeta/CD19-depleted stem cell transplant. The source of these receptors is a child aged 2-9 years with inherited bone marrow failure, due to receive a stem cell transplant.

J is TRBJ1-5 and V is TRBV20-1, with 7 bases that match TRBD1. The length of the CDR3 is 15 residues. Germline values: CDR1 DFQATT, CDR2 SNEGSKA (reference sequence). V trimming: 5 bases; J trimming: 6 bases; junction bases outside the gene matches: 13. The CDR3, as DNA: TGCAGTGCTGCTATCCAGACAGGGACGGGTCAGCCCCAGCATTTT. It is translated as CSAAIQTGTGQPQHF.

This clonotype was seen a few times. The chain combines TRBV10-3 with TRBJ2-6; no clear D gene. CDR1 is ENHRY, CDR2 SYGVKD, per germline. V was cut by 3 bases and J by 0 bases, with 9 bases left in between. This CDR3 spans 16 amino acids. The CDR3 DNA is TGTGCCATCAGTGACCAACCTCTCTCTGGGGCCAACGTCCTGACTTTC. It encodes CAISDQPLSGANVLTF.

There are many counts of this clonotype. V usage is TRBV11-2 and J usage is TRBJ2-2; D is possibly TRBD2 (5 bases). The CDR3 spans 15 residues. Germline V gene lookup returns CDR1 SGHAT and CDR2 FQNNGV. Trimming took off 7 bases at V and 2 bases at J, with 14 bases between the two ends. CDR3 DNA: TGTGCCAGCACCAAGAGCGGAGCAAACACCGGGGAGCTGTTTTTT. Its translation is CASTKSGANTGELFF.

At least ten counts were recorded for this clonotype. The V gene is TRBV20-1, the J gene TRBJ1-5, with D unclear. Germline V lookup: CDR1 DFQATT, CDR2 SNEGSKA (reference sequence). V was pared by 0 bases and J by 5 bases, with 5 bases between. The CDR3 covers 12 residues. CDR3 amino acids: CSARDADQPQHF. CDR3 sequence (DNA): TGCAGTGCTAGAGATGCAGATCAGCCCCAGCATTTT.

The sample holds many counts of this clonotype. The rearrangement joins TRBV29-1 to TRBJ2-3, with TRBD2 identical over 7 bases. The CDR3 sequence is 14 residues long. After removal of 3 bases from V and 2 bases from J, the junction contained 5 bases not matched to a gene. Germline V gives CDR1 SQVTM, CDR2 ANQGSEA. The CDR3 protein is CSVDKLADTDTQYF. CDR3 nucleotides: TGCAGCGTTGATAAGCTAGCGGACACAGATACGCAGTATTTT.

The table lists this clonotype with many counts. The chain carries TRBV7-2 and TRBJ2-7; 8 nucleotides line up with TRBD1. CDR1 is SGHTA and CDR2 is FQGNSA in the germline V gene. Losses at the gene ends were 2 bases for V and 4 bases for J; bases not matched to a gene: 10. CDR3 length: 16 amino acids. The CDR3: CASSLRQGAYFYEQYF. CDR3 nucleotide sequence: TGTGCCAGCAGCTTACGGCAGGGGGCGTATTTTTACGAGCAGTACTTC.

This clonotype was seen a handful of times. The rearrangement links TRBV6-1 to TRBJ2-2, with D unresolved. With 4 bases removed from V and 5 bases from J, the gap between germline ends came to 14 bases. CDR1 and CDR2 from the germline V gene are MNHNS and SASEGT. The CDR3 consists of 15 residues. CDR3 coding DNA: TGTGCCAGCAGTGGGGTCAAAAAGTGGACCGGGGAGCTGTTTTTT. Translated, it gives CASSGVKKWTGELFF.

This clonotype has at least ten counts. V and J are TRBV28 and TRBJ1-2; no clear D. CDR1 and CDR2 from the germline V gene are MDHEN and SYDVKM. This CDR3 has 15 residues. V lost 3 bases to trimming and J lost 7 bases, with 18 bases between them. CDR3 in DNA: TGTGCCAGCAGTTTTTTCGGTTTTCGGCCGGGTGGCTACACCTTC. Translation: CASSFFGFRPGGYTF.

There are many counts of this clonotype. The chain links TRBV29-1 to TRBJ2-5; D may correspond to TRBD1 or TRBD2 (5 bases each). Deletions cut 0 bases from V and 5 bases from J, with 16 bases between. The CDR3 totals 15 residues. The germline CDR1 and CDR2 sequences are SQVTM and ANQGSEA. DNA of the CDR3: TGCAGCGTTGAAGATCGGCAGGGAGTGGGGGAGACCCAGTACTTC. Amino acids: CSVEDRQGVGETQYF.

The rearrangement links TRBV7-9 to TRBJ2-7, with 8 positions matching TRBD1. Germline assignment: CDR1 SEHNR and CDR2 FQNEAQ (reference sequence). With V trimmed by 3 bases and J by 2 bases, 3 bases remained unmatched. The CDR3 spans 14 residues. CDR3 bases: TGTGCCAGCAGCTTCGAGGACAGGGCCTACGAGCAGTACTTC. Translating gives CASSFEDRAYEQYF.

V and J are TRBV6-1 and TRBJ2-2; a possible D gene is TRBD2 (7 bases). This CDR3 region has 18 residues. In germline, CDR1 is MNHNS, CDR2 SASEGT. Deletions cut 5 bases from V and 0 bases from J, with 19 bases between. Here the CDR3 DNA reads TGTGCCAGCAGTCTTAGAAGGGGGGGCAGTACGAACACCGGGGAGCTGTTTTTT. Encoded protein: CASSLRRGGSTNTGELFF.

This clonotype occurred a few times. The V and J genes are TRBV2 and TRBJ2-7; TRBD2 matches at 8 bases. J gave up 0 bases and V 4 bases, and 5 bases lay outside the gene matches. The CDR3 sequence is 15 residues long. Germline V lookup: CDR1 SNHLY, CDR2 FYNNEI. CDR3 region: CASSGDGRVSYEQYF. CDR3 DNA sequence: TGTGCCAGCAGTGGGGACGGGAGGGTCTCCTACGAGCAGTACTTC.

In this sample, this clonotype turned up many times. This chain connects TRBV5-1 to TRBJ2-1, with D perhaps matching TRBD2 (6 bases). Trimming left V 2 bases short and J 2 bases short, with 26 bases between. CDR3 length: 20 amino acids. The germline CDR1 and CDR2 sequences are SGHRS and YFSETQ. The CDR3 is CASSLYGQRGVGSTYNEQFF. The CDR3 nucleotides are TGCGCCAGCAGCTTATACGGACAACGAGGTGTCGGGAGTACCTACAATGAGCAGTTCTTC.

This clonotype was seen a few times. The gene calls are TRBV4-3 and TRBJ1-3; a possible D gene is TRBD1 (5 bases). Trimming shortened V by 1 base and J by 3 bases, and 7 bases separated the two germline ends. The CDR3 loop spans 14 amino acids. The V gene's germline CDR1 is LGHNA and CDR2 YSLEER. CDR3 protein: CASSQGDRGNTIYF. CDR3 coding DNA: TGCGCCAGCAGCCAAGGGGACCGTGGAAACACCATATATTTT.

The sample holds many counts of this clonotype. The chain employs TRBV12-3 or TRBV12-4 and TRBJ1-1; the D is unclear. V shed 3 bases and J shed 3 bases, with 8 bases lying between them. CDR3 size: 13 residues. CDR3 sequence (DNA): TGTGCCAGCAGTTTTGGAGGTTACACTGAAGCTTTCTTT. Amino acid sequence: CASSFGGYTEAFF.

V gene TRBV15 combines with J gene TRBJ2-7, with D hard to call. This CDR3 comprises 14 residues. The germline V gene has CDR1 LNHNV and CDR2 YYDKDF (reference sequence). The ends were cut back, 0 bases at V and 2 bases at J, with 8 bases in the middle. Here the CDR3 DNA reads TGTGCCACCAGCAGAGAGGGCATCACCTACGAGCAGTACTTC. Amino acid sequence: CATSREGITYEQYF.

This clonotype was recorded many times. The rearrangement joins TRBV7-8 to TRBJ2-1, with D tentatively TRBD2 (6 bases). The V gene lost 6 bases and the J gene lost 0 bases, with 15 bases spanning the gap. The CDR3 is made up of 16 amino acids. The germline V gene encodes CDR1 SGHVS and CDR2 FQNEAQ. The CDR3 region is CASRASALSSYNEQFF. The CDR3 bases are TGTGCCAGCAGGGCTAGCGCATTGAGCTCCTACAATGAGCAGTTCTTC.

This clonotype was detected ten times or more. The CDR3 DNA sequence: TGTGCCAGCAGCATCGGAGGGGGCTCCTACGAGCAGTACTTC. This gives the protein CASSIGGGSYEQYF. The V and J genes are TRBV7-2 and TRBJ2-7; D might be TRBD1 or TRBD2, each matching 6 bases. This CDR3 comprises 14 residues. Germline V CDR1 and CDR2: SGHTA, FQGNSA. Trimming took 5 bases from V and 0 from J, leaving 11 bases between them.

This clonotype showed up many times. V gene TRBV12-3 or TRBV12-4 combines with J gene TRBJ1-1; D may be TRBD1 (5 bases). The CDR3 is made up of 14 amino acids. V was clipped by 2 bases and J by 5 bases, with 12 bases between them. The CDR3 is CASSLQGGITEAFF. DNA for the CDR3: TGTGCCAGCAGTTTACAGGGCGGTATAACTGAAGCTTTCTTT.

This clonotype was found many times. The V gene is TRBV6-5, the J gene TRBJ2-3; no reliable D call. CDR3 size: 13 residues. Per germline, CDR1 MNHEY and CDR2 SVGAGI. With 2 bases removed from V and 6 bases from J, the gap between germline ends came to 9 bases. CDR3 in DNA: TGTGCCAGCAGTTACCATTTACGGGATACGCAGTATTTT. It is translated as CASSYHLRDTQYF.

This clonotype was seen at least ten times. The chain uses TRBV19 and TRBJ2-1; the match to TRBD2 covers 8 bases. In germline, CDR1 is LNHDA, CDR2 SQIVND (reference sequence). The CDR3 covers 18 residues. The V segment lost 1 base and the J segment 4 bases; nucleotides outside the gene matches: 12. CDR3 sequence: CASSIVSLAGLLYNEQFF. DNA for the CDR3: TGTGCCAGTAGTATAGTTTCGTTAGCGGGACTACTTTACAATGAGCAGTTCTTC. Full variable domain (remainder filled in from reference TRBV19 and TRBJ2-1): DGGITQSPKYLFRKEGQNVTLSCEQNLNHDAMYWYRQDPGQGLRLIYYSQIVNDFQKGDIAEGYSVSREKKESFPLTVTSAQKNPTAFYLCASSIVSLAGLLYNEQFFGPGTRLTVL.

The table lists this clonotype with many counts. This rearrangement joins TRBV11-2 to TRBJ2-5, with 8 bases identical to TRBD2. Looked up from germline, CDR1 is SGHAT and CDR2 is FQNNGV. V was clipped by 2 bases and J by 4 bases; unmatched bases: 6. The CDR3 spans 15 residues. CDR3 nucleotide sequence: TGTGCCAGCAGCTTATATTGGACTAGCCCAGAGACCCAGTACTTC. Its translation: CASSLYWTSPETQYF.

There are many counts of this clonotype. V and J are TRBV5-1 and TRBJ2-7, with 8 bases aligning to TRBD2. Germline V lookup: CDR1 SGHRS, CDR2 YFSETQ. The V segment lost 0 bases and the J segment 3 bases; nucleotides outside the gene matches: 11. This CDR3 is 17 amino acids long. CDR3 sequence reads: CASSLGGTSGWVYEQYF. The DNA for the CDR3 is TGCGCCAGCAGCTTGGGTGGCACTAGCGGTTGGGTCTACGAGCAGTACTTC.

This clonotype was detected many times. This rearrangement joins TRBV10-3 to TRBJ2-2, with 13 bases matching TRBD2. This CDR3 spans 19 amino acids. V was clipped by 4 bases and J by 7 bases; unmatched bases: 15. Per germline, CDR1 ENHRY and CDR2 SYGVKD. The CDR3 DNA sequence: TGTGCCATCAGTGGTCCCAAACCGGGACTAGCGGGGAATGGCGGGGAGCTGTTTTTT. It codes for CAISGPKPGLAGNGGELFF.

This clonotype has ten or more counts. The rearrangement uses TRBV5-1 and TRBJ2-1; 10 bases match TRBD2. Looked up from germline, CDR1 is SGHRS and CDR2 is YFSETQ. This CDR3 has 15 amino acids. Germline trimming cut 3 bases from V and 5 bases from J; bases unmatched to any gene: 5. The CDR3 sequence: CASSSRTSGNNEQFF. CDR3 in DNA: TGCGCCAGCAGCTCGCGGACTAGCGGAAACAATGAGCAGTTCTTC.